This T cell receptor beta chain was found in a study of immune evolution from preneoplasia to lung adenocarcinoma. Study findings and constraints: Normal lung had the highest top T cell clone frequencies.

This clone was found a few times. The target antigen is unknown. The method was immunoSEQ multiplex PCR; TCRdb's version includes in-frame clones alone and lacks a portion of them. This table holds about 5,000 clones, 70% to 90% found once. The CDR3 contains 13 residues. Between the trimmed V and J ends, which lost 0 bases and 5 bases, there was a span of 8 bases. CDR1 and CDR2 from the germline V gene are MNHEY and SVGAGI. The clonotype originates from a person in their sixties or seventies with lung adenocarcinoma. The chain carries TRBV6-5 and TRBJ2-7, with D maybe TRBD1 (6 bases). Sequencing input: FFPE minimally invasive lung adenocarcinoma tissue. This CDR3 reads CASSYSGADEQYF. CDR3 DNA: TGTGCCAGCAGTTACTCGGGGGCAGACGAGCAGTACTTC.